What follows describes a single TCR beta chain. The source of the sample is a study of blood T cell repertoires in COVID-19. Here immunoSEQ multiplex PCR was the method, and the copy in TCRdb shows in-frame clones only, minus some. The data contain more than 350,000 clones, around 87% of them singletons. The receptor comes from a woman in her thirties with COVID-19, enrolled during active disease. The sequenced sample consisted of peripheral blood.

CDR3 sequence: CATSSQNSPLHF. The CDR3 region has the DNA TGTGCCACCAGCAGCCAGAATTCACCCCTCCACTTT. The chain employs TRBV15 and TRBJ1-6; D call uncertain. Germline lookup yields CDR1 LNHNV and CDR2 YYDKDF (reference sequence). The CDR3 totals 12 residues. The germline V and J ends were trimmed by 3 bases and 7 bases, with 4 bases remaining between them. The full variable domain, with the rest looked up from reference TRBV15 and TRBJ1-6, is DAMVIQNPRYQVTQFGKPVTLSCSQTLNHNVMYWYQQKSSQAPKLLFHYYDKDFNNEADTPDNFQSRRPNTSFCFLDIRSPGLGDTAMYLCATSSQNSPLHFGNGTRLTVT.